This entry lists 29 T cell receptor beta chains sequenced from one sample in a study of human T cells and chemical hapten exposure. TCRdb called the RACE reads again in MiXCR, with one record for every CDR3 protein. This sample has approximately 100,000 distinct CDR3 sequences, with about 11% found just once. Sample time point: patch test 1, 2 weeks after DPC sensitization. Treatment noted: therapeutic diphenylcyclopropenone sensitization with weekly scalp DPC. Sample: whole blood, taken in connection with sensitization to the hapten diphenylcyclopropenone (DPC). These receptors all stem from a middle-aged woman with alopecia areata. Some clones in this sample may be carry-over from other donors' samples.

Ten or more counts support this clonotype. V usage is TRBV18 and J usage is TRBJ2-3; D uncertain. Trimming removed 3 bases from V and 5 bases from J, with 6 bases in between. This CDR3 is built from 12 residues. Germline lookup yields CDR1 KGHSH and CDR2 LQKENI. CDR3 loop: CASSPGGDTQYF. The CDR3, as DNA: TGTGCCAGCTCACCGGGTGGAGATACGCAGTATTTT.

This clonotype was counted between two and nine times. This chain uses TRBV6-1 with TRBJ2-3; no firm D call. This CDR3 has 15 amino acids. Germline values: CDR1 MNHNS, CDR2 SASEGT. V lost 3 bases to trimming and J lost 2 bases, with 12 bases between them. The CDR3 nucleotides are TGTGCCAGCAGTGAGAACACCTTGGCCACAGATACGCAGTATTTT. Translation: CASSENTLATDTQYF.

The chain couples TRBV7-2 to TRBJ1-2, with D unresolved. The V gene's germline CDR1 is SGHTA and CDR2 FQGNSA. The CDR3 has 15 amino acids. The germline V and J ends were trimmed by 6 bases and 0 bases, with 14 bases remaining between them. In nucleotides, the CDR3 is TGTGCCAGCAGATTGTCCCGGTCCCCTAACTATGGCTACACCTTC. Residues: CASRLSRSPNYGYTF.

This clonotype was recorded many times. The chain is built from TRBV12-3 or TRBV12-4 and TRBJ2-2; TRBD1 aligns across 7 bases. This CDR3 has 16 amino acids. V was clipped by 6 bases and J by 4 bases; unmatched bases: 11. CDR3 sequence: CASSLQPGQSTGELFF. The CDR3 coding sequence is TGTGCCAGCAGCCTTCAACCGGGACAGAGCACCGGGGAGCTGTTTTTT.

This clonotype was seen repeatedly, ten times or more. This chain links TRBV9 with TRBJ2-7; 8 bases map to TRBD1. Germline loops: CDR1 SGDLS, CDR2 YYNGEE. The CDR3 is 14 residues long. V shed 3 bases, J shed 6 bases, and the junction held 8 bases outside the gene matches. The CDR3 is CASSGNRTGSEQYF. The CDR3 DNA sequence: TGTGCCAGCAGCGGAAACCGGACAGGGAGCGAGCAGTACTTC.

This rearrangement joins TRBV6-5 to TRBJ2-5; the D call may be TRBD1 or TRBD2 (6 bases each). V shed 0 bases and J shed 9 bases, with 11 bases lying between them. Per germline, CDR1 MNHEY and CDR2 SVGAGI. The CDR3 length is 13 residues. CDR3 sequence: CASSYSRDKPQYF. CDR3 DNA sequence: TGTGCCAGCAGTTACTCGCGGGACAAGCCCCAGTACTTC.

This chain joins TRBV12-3 or TRBV12-4 and TRBJ2-4, with D tentatively TRBD1 or TRBD2 (6 bases each). This CDR3 is built from 18 residues. V gave up 2 bases and J gave up 3 bases, with 20 bases separating them. This chain's CDR3 is CASSLKGTGGMGKNIQYF. The DNA of the CDR3 is TGTGCCAGCAGTTTAAAGGGCACCGGGGGCATGGGCAAAAACATTCAGTACTTC.

This clonotype was detected only a few times. V is TRBV20-1 and J is TRBJ2-2; TRBD2 agrees at 14 bases. Germline V gene data show CDR1 as DFQATT and CDR2 as SNEGSKA (reference sequence). The CDR3 is 16 residues long. V gave up 1 base and J gave up 5 bases; unmatched junction bases: 3. CDR3 region: CSARVGTSGGTGELFF. CDR3 DNA sequence: TGCAGTGCTAGAGTAGGGACTAGCGGGGGAACCGGGGAGCTGTTTTTT.

This clonotype has more than one count but fewer than ten. The chain joins TRBV4-3 to TRBJ2-5; D gene ambiguous. The CDR3 loop spans 15 amino acids. Trimming cost V 0 bases and J 6 bases, with 14 bases left between them. Germline V gene data show CDR1 as LGHNA and CDR2 as YSLEER. In DNA, the CDR3 is TGCGCCAGCAGCCAAGATGGAACATACGGAAAGACCCAGTACTTC. Encoded protein: CASSQDGTYGKTQYF.

This clonotype has more than one count but fewer than ten. V is TRBV7-9 and J is TRBJ1-1; maybe TRBD1 (5 bases). Trimming stripped 5 bases from V and 6 bases from J, with 19 bases between. The CDR3 spans 15 residues. Germline lookup yields CDR1 SEHNR and CDR2 FQNEAQ (reference sequence). CDR3 sequence reads: CASSLAGGVGAEAFF. The CDR3 coding sequence is TGTGCCAGCAGCCTCGCTGGAGGGGTGGGGGCTGAAGCTTTCTTT. The variable domain in full, with the rest retrieved from reference TRBV7-9 and TRBJ1-1, is DTGVSQNPRHKITKRGQNVTFRCDPISEHNRLYWYRQTLGQGPEFLTYFQNEAQLEKSRLLSDRFSAERPKGSFSTLEIQRTEQGDSAMYLCASSLAGGVGAEAFFGQGTRLTVV.

This clonotype occurred many times. The chain joins TRBV11-2 to TRBJ2-1, with no clear D. CDR1 is SGHAT and CDR2 is FQNNGV in the germline V gene. The CDR3 runs to 12 residues. The V and J ends lost 3 bases and 12 bases respectively, with 12 bases between them. CDR3 sequence reads: CASSFETWSQFF. The CDR3 coding sequence is TGTGCCAGCAGCTTTGAAACGTGGTCGCAGTTCTTC. The whole variable domain, remainder taken from reference TRBV11-2 and TRBJ2-1, is EAGVAQSPRYKIIEKRQSVAFWCNPISGHATLYWYQQILGQGPKLLIQFQNNGVVDDSQLPKDRFSAERLKGVDSTLKIQPAKLEDSAVYLCASSFETWSQFFGPGTRLTVL.

Regarding this clonotype: An end of the junction differs from the germline gene, which may be a read error. The chain has TRBV20-1 and TRBJ2-6; D ambiguous. Germline CDR1 is DFQATT and CDR2 is SNEGSKA (reference sequence). CDR3 length: 14 residues. The CDR3 region is CGAKRDTGANVLTF. The CDR3 region has the DNA TGCGGTGCGAAACGTGACACTGGGGCCAACGTCCTGACTTTC.

This clonotype was counted between two and nine times. An end of the junction does not agree with germline; a read error may underlie this. The CDR3 DNA follows: TGTGCCACCTGCAGAGGGGTCAGGGTAACGGACACTGAAGCTTTCTTT. Translating it yields CATCRGVRVTDTEAFF. The V gene is TRBV15, the J gene TRBJ1-1; weak D call: TRBD1 (5 bases). The CDR3 sequence is 16 residues long. The germline V gene encodes CDR1 LNHNV and CDR2 YYDKDF (reference sequence).

The rearrangement uses TRBV12-3 or TRBV12-4 and TRBJ2-7; D unresolved. CDR3 length: 14 amino acids. V was clipped by 5 bases and J by 0 bases, with 11 bases between them. DNA of the CDR3: TGTGCCAGCAGTCACTCCGAGACCTCCTACGAGCAGTACTTC. This encodes CASSHSETSYEQYF.

The chain uses TRBV11-2 and TRBJ1-6; D is ambiguous. This CDR3 has 11 amino acids. V was pared by 0 bases and J by 14 bases, with 5 bases between. CDR1 and CDR2 (germline): SGHAT, FQNNGV. CDR3 sequence (DNA): TGTGCCAGCAGCTTAGATCAGGCCCTCCACTTT. Protein sequence: CASSLDQALHF.

The chain combines TRBV2 with TRBJ1-1, with D unresolved. Germline V gene lookup returns CDR1 SNHLY and CDR2 FYNNEI. The length of the CDR3 is 13 residues. With 5 bases removed from V and 3 bases from J, the gap between germline ends came to 10 bases. The CDR3 loop is CASSTGEYTEAFF. As DNA, the CDR3 is TGTGCCAGCAGTACCGGGGAGTACACTGAAGCTTTCTTT.

This clonotype appeared a few times. V and J are TRBV4-1 and TRBJ1-6; D remains ambiguous. The CDR3 extends over 13 amino acids. Trimming removed 3 bases at V and 10 bases at J, with 10 bases between. Germline V gene lookup returns CDR1 MGHRA and CDR2 YSYEKL. The DNA for the CDR3 is TGCGCCAGCAGCCAGGGAGTAGGCTCACCCCTCCACTTT. It yields the protein CASSQGVGSPLHF.

This clonotype was seen a few times. J is TRBJ2-7 and V is TRBV5-1; a possible D gene is TRBD1 (6 bases). Germline V gene data show CDR1 as SGHRS and CDR2 as YFSETQ. Trimming removed 3 bases at V and 6 bases at J, with 19 bases between. The CDR3 is 15 residues long. CDR3: CASSYTGTRVSEQYF. The CDR3 nucleotides are TGCGCCAGCAGCTACACCGGGACAAGGGTCTCCGAGCAGTACTTC.

The V gene is TRBV20-1, the J gene TRBJ1-2; D is ambiguous. V gave up 0 bases and J gave up 5 bases, with 4 bases separating them. The CDR3 totals 11 residues. Germline V gene lookup returns CDR1 DFQATT and CDR2 SNEGSKA (reference sequence). CDR3 in amino acids: CSARDAYGYTF. In DNA form, the CDR3 reads TGCAGTGCTAGAGATGCGTATGGCTACACCTTC.

In this sample, this clonotype turned up many times. V and J are TRBV20-1 and TRBJ2-1; D gene ambiguous. Trimming stripped 3 bases from V and 9 bases from J, with 15 bases between. The V gene's germline CDR1 is DFQATT and CDR2 SNEGSKA (reference sequence). The CDR3 is 13 amino acids. CDR3 amino acids: CSASGVLGVEQFF. The DNA for the CDR3 is TGCAGTGCTAGCGGCGTTCTAGGCGTTGAGCAGTTCTTC.

This clonotype has just a few counts. The chain carries TRBV25-1 and TRBJ2-5; 9 bases match TRBD2. The junction had 2 bases not matched to a gene; V was cut back by 8 bases and J by 4 bases. The CDR3 is 12 residues long. The V gene's germline CDR1 is MGHDK and CDR2 SYGVNS. The CDR3 DNA reads TGTGCCAGCCGCGGGGGGGGAGAGACCCAGTACTTC. Its protein is CASRGGGETQYF.

Ten or more counts support this clonotype. The chain recombines TRBV11-2 with TRBJ1-2; no definite D call. Germline V gene data show CDR1 as SGHAT and CDR2 as FQNNGV. The CDR3 is 16 residues long. V lost 0 bases to trimming and J lost 6 bases, with 17 bases between them. CDR3 region: CASSLDSGIAWDGYTF. DNA for the CDR3: TGTGCCAGCAGCTTAGATTCGGGCATTGCGTGGGATGGCTACACCTTC.

This clonotype appeared a few times. This rearrangement joins TRBV7-2 to TRBJ1-2, with a tentative D call TRBD1 (5 bases). Between the trimmed V and J ends, which lost 1 base and 7 bases, there was a span of 13 bases. Germline V gene sequence: CDR1 SGHTA, CDR2 FQGNSA. The CDR3 is 14 residues long. As DNA, the CDR3 is TGTGCCAGCAGCTTAGGGCCCACAGGCGGTGGCTACACCTTC. This codes for CASSLGPTGGGYTF.

This sequence joins TRBV6-5 and TRBJ2-1, with 14 bases that match TRBD2. The germline gives CDR1 MNHEY, CDR2 SVGAGI. This CDR3 is 15 amino acids long. V shed 6 bases, J shed 7 bases, and the junction held 5 bases outside the gene matches. The CDR3 region is CASSLGTSGRNEQFF. The CDR3 DNA follows: TGTGCCAGCAGCCTCGGGACTAGCGGGAGAAATGAGCAGTTCTTC.

The chain has TRBV7-9 and TRBJ1-4, with 7 bases aligning to TRBD1. The germline V gene encodes CDR1 SEHNR and CDR2 FQNEAQ (reference sequence). V lost 4 bases and J lost 6; bases outside the gene matches: 8. CDR3 size: 15 residues. CDR3 protein: CASSSTGAGYEKLFF. In nucleotides, the CDR3 is TGTGCCAGCAGCTCAACAGGGGCCGGGTATGAAAAACTGTTTTTT.

This clonotype was picked up a small number of times. The genes are TRBV27 and TRBJ2-7; D not certain. The CDR3 is 13 amino acids. CDR1 MNHEY and CDR2 SMNVEV come from the germline V gene (reference sequence). The V gene lost 4 bases and the J gene lost 0 bases, with 7 bases spanning the gap. Here the CDR3 reads CASSYTPSYEQYF. DNA for the CDR3: TGTGCCAGCAGTTACACCCCCTCCTACGAGCAGTACTTC.

This clonotype was observed a handful of times. This chain links TRBV20-1 with TRBJ2-7; 12 bases are a match to TRBD2. CDR1 is DFQATT and CDR2 is SNEGSKA in the germline V gene (reference sequence). J gave up 0 bases and V 5 bases, and 5 bases lay outside the gene matches. The CDR3 spans 15 residues. This CDR3 is CSARPTSGSSYEQYF. In nucleotides, the CDR3 is TGCAGTGCTCGACCGACTAGCGGGAGCTCCTACGAGCAGTACTTC.

This clonotype was counted at least ten times. This chain links TRBV7-2 with TRBJ1-1, with D possibly matching TRBD1 (6 bases). Germline V gives CDR1 SGHTA, CDR2 FQGNSA. The V and J ends lost 1 base and 4 bases respectively, with 10 bases between them. CDR3 length: 14 amino acids. CDR3 in amino acids: CASSLEGGLTEAFF. The CDR3 nucleotides are TGTGCCAGCAGCTTAGAGGGGGGCCTCACTGAAGCTTTCTTT.

In this sample, this clonotype turned up a few times. This rearrangement joins TRBV28 to TRBJ1-1, with D hard to call. Trimming left V 3 bases short and J 6 bases short, with 11 bases between. In germline, CDR1 is MDHEN, CDR2 SYDVKM. The CDR3 is made up of 13 amino acids. DNA of the CDR3: TGTGCCAGCAGTTTCGGCGGGATGCCTGAAGCTTTCTTT. Translated, it gives CASSFGGMPEAFF.